The next 14 T cell receptor beta chains were all read from a single sample in a study of T cells in women clearing cervical HPV infection. The repertoire was sequenced with immunoSEQ multiplex PCR; TCRdb's copy has only in-frame clones and lacks some. This sample's clone table lists under 50,000 clones. Sequencing was carried out using blood buffy coat. These receptors originate from a woman aged 18 to 75 with a cervical HPV16 infection that either progressed to CIN3+ or cleared (not recorded which).

Points on this clone: The DNA ends 3 residues before the CDR3 does, and the rest of the CDR3 is filled in from the germline J gene. The V call is TRBV5-1, the J call TRBJ1-2, with 7 bases identical to TRBD1. The CDR3 is made up of 14 amino acids. Germline V gives CDR1 SGHRS, CDR2 YFSETQ. Germline trimming cut 4 bases from V and 4 bases from J; bases unmatched to any gene: 7. This chain's CDR3 is CASSPGTARYGYTF. The sequenced part of the CDR3 DNA is TGCGCCAGCAGCCCAGGGACAGCGCGCTATGGC.

Notes on this clone: The read finishes 3 residues shy of the CDR3 end, and the germline J gene is used to complete it. The chain employs TRBV2 and TRBJ2-3; D call uncertain. V was shortened by 2 bases and J by 2 bases, with 5 bases between the two germline ends. This CDR3 comprises 13 residues. The germline V gene encodes CDR1 SNHLY and CDR2 FYNNEI. CDR3 DNA (partial): TGTGCCAGCAGTGAATCAAACACAGATACG. It translates to CASSESNTDT. The entire CDR3 is CASSESNTDTQYF. Full variable domain (rest looked up from reference TRBV2 and TRBJ2-3): EPEVTQTPSHQVTQMGQEVILRCVPISNHLYFYWYRQILGQKVEFLVSFYNNEISEKSEIFDDQFSVERPDGSNFTLKIRSTKLEDSAMYFCASSESNTDTQYFGPGTRLTVL.

Details on this clone: The read ends 3 residues before the CDR3 terminus; that terminus is restored from the germline J gene. The chain couples TRBV20-1 to TRBJ2-7; D perhaps matches TRBD2 (5 bases). The V and J ends lost 0 bases and 1 base respectively, with 7 bases between them. Per the germline V gene, CDR1 is DFQATT and CDR2 is SNEGSKA (reference sequence). CDR3 length equals 13 residues. The CDR3 loop is CSARDSVSYEQYF. The sequenced part of the CDR3 DNA is TGCAGTGCTAGAGATAGCGTGTCCTACGAG.

As for this clone: The sequence runs out 3 residues before the end of the CDR3; the remainder is reconstructed from the germline J gene. The chain links TRBV19 to TRBJ1-1; D unclear. The CDR3 spans 15 residues. The V end lost 4 bases, the J end lost 0 bases, and 12 bases lay between the germline ends. The germline gives CDR1 LNHDA, CDR2 SQIVND (reference sequence). CDR3 bases read: TGTGCCAGTAGTACCCGCGGGTCCGTGAACACTGAA. Translated: CASSTRGSVNTE. The entire CDR3 protein reads CASSTRGSVNTEAFF.

Details on this clone: With the read ending 3 residues before the CDR3 end, the germline J gene is used to fill in that end. The chain recombines TRBV5-4 with TRBJ2-3; the match to TRBD2 covers 7 bases. CDR1 SGHNT and CDR2 YYREEE come from the germline V gene (reference sequence). CDR3 size: 14 residues. The V and J ends lost 0 bases and 3 bases, in that order; junction bases with no gene match: 1. Incomplete CDR3 DNA: TGTGCCAGCAGCTTGGGCGGGAGTACAGATACG. This encodes CASSLGGSTDT. Given in full, the CDR3 is CASSLGGSTDTQYF.

To note about this clone: The DNA ends 3 residues before the CDR3 does, and the rest of the CDR3 is filled in from the germline J gene. The V and J genes are TRBV11-2 and TRBJ2-5; TRBD2 is a possible D gene (6 bases). CDR3 length: 14 amino acids. CDR1 and CDR2 (germline): SGHAT, FQNNGV. V lost 0 bases and J lost 6, with 11 bases in between. The CDR3 bases that were read are TGTGCCAGCAGCTTAGATCAGGGAGGCCAGACC. Its protein is CASSLDQGGQT. The CDR3, in full, reads CASSLDQGGQTQYF.

In the case of this clone: Read coverage stops 3 residues before the CDR3 terminus; the germline J gene supplies the remainder. Distinct nucleotide sequences in the sample also encode this CDR3. The V gene is TRBV4-2, the J gene TRBJ2-1; 9 nucleotides align to TRBD2. Trimming removed 3 bases from V and 2 bases from J; junction bases left unmatched: 2. CDR1 is LGHNA, CDR2 YNFKEQ, per germline. The CDR3 has 15 amino acids. The CDR3 region is CASSQTSGAYNEQFF. CDR3 DNA (partial): TGTGCCAGCAGCCAGACTAGCGGAGCCTACAATGAG.

As for this clone: The read ends 3 residues before the CDR3 terminus; that terminus is restored from the germline J gene. The chain employs TRBV7-6 and TRBJ1-4; D possibly corresponds to TRBD1 (6 bases). V lost 3 bases and J lost 5, with 10 bases in between. Germline CDR1 is SGHVS and CDR2 is FNYEAQ. The CDR3 has 14 residues. CDR3 sequence: CASSFGQTNEKLFF. CDR3 bases read: TGTGCCAGCAGCTTTGGACAGACCAATGAAAAA.

Comment on this clone: The read finishes 3 residues shy of the CDR3 end, and the germline J gene is used to complete it. The chain uses TRBV6-2 or TRBV6-3 and TRBJ2-5; 10 nucleotides align to TRBD1. V was pared by 6 bases and J by 4 bases, with 8 bases of the junction left unmatched. In germline, CDR1 is MNHEY, CDR2 SVGEGT. The CDR3 is made up of 15 amino acids. This CDR3 reads CASSSTGGYGETQYF. The part of the CDR3 DNA that was read is TGTGCCAGCAGCTCGACAGGGGGCTATGGAGAGACC.

On this clone itself: The sequence runs out 3 residues before the end of the CDR3; the remainder is reconstructed from the germline J gene. The chain combines TRBV11-2 with TRBJ2-5; 8 bases are a match to TRBD2. This CDR3 region has 15 residues. CDR1 and CDR2 (germline): SGHAT, FQNNGV. The J segment lost 4 bases and the V segment lost 3 bases, leaving 7 bases of the junction unmatched. The sequenced CDR3 bases are TGTGCCAGCAGCTTCAGCGGGAGCGGAGGAGAGACC. Its translation: CASSFSGSGGET. The whole CDR3 is CASSFSGSGGETQYF.

In the case of this clone: The CDR3 end is not reached by the read, which stops 3 residues before it; the germline J gene fills it in. The rearrangement uses TRBV19 and TRBJ2-5; 15 positions match TRBD2. The CDR3 totals 16 residues. Looked up from germline, CDR1 is LNHDA and CDR2 is SQIVND (reference sequence). With V trimmed by 5 bases and J by 1 base, 2 bases remained unmatched. CDR3 protein: CASSQGLAGGQETQYF. The sequenced CDR3 bases are TGTGCCAGTAGTCAGGGACTAGCGGGGGGCCAAGAGACC.

Concerning this clone itself: With the read ending 3 residues before the CDR3 end, the germline J gene is used to fill in that end. The chain joins TRBV5-1 to TRBJ1-1, with D maybe TRBD1 (5 bases). Germline values: CDR1 SGHRS, CDR2 YFSETQ. V was clipped by 3 bases and J by 3 bases, with 9 bases between them. This CDR3 comprises 13 residues. This chain's CDR3 is CASSSGGYTEAFF. Partial CDR3 DNA: TGCGCCAGCAGCTCTGGGGGGTACACTGAA. Full variable domain (remainder filled in from reference TRBV5-1 and TRBJ1-1): KAGVTQTPRYLIKTRGQQVTLSCSPISGHRSVSWYQQTPGQGLQFLFEYFSETQRNKGNFPGRFSGRQFSNSRSEMNVSTLELGDSALYLCASSSGGYTEAFFGQGTRLTVV.

A note on this clone: Read data end 3 residues before the CDR3 end; the end is taken from the germline J gene. J is TRBJ2-3 and V is TRBV7-9, with TRBD1 as a possible D gene (6 bases). CDR1 and CDR2 from the germline V gene are SEHNR and FQNEAQ (reference sequence). CDR3 length: 14 residues. This CDR3 is CASSLTGSVETQYF. The sequenced CDR3 bases are TGTGCCAGCAGCTTAACAGGGAGCGTGGAGACG. Complete variable domain (other parts from reference TRBV7-9 and TRBJ2-3): DTGVSQNPRHKITKRGQNVTFRCDPISEHNRLYWYRQTLGQGPEFLTYFQNEAQLEKSRLLSDRFSAERPKGSFSTLEIQRTEQGDSAMYLCASSLTGSVETQYFGPGTRLTVL.

Comment on this clone: The DNA ends 3 residues before the CDR3 does, and the rest of the CDR3 is filled in from the germline J gene. This chain joins TRBV5-1 and TRBJ2-5, with TRBD1 identical over 11 bases. The junction had 3 bases not matched to a gene; V was cut back by 4 bases and J by 4 bases. The CDR3 is made up of 14 amino acids. CDR1 is SGHRS, CDR2 YFSETQ, per germline. CDR3 DNA, as far as it was read: TGCGCCAGCAGCAAGGGACAGGGGGTAGAGACC. This sequence encodes CASSKGQGVET. The entire CDR3 sequence reads CASSKGQGVETQYF.